The 25 T cell receptor beta chains given below trace back to one sample, sequenced in a study of cytomegalovirus exposure and HLA in healthy donors (TCRdb year 2017). Library method: the immunoSEQ multiplex PCR assay. For the multiplex PCR, a mixture combining 60 forward primers for TCR Vbeta segments and 13 reverse primers for TCR Jbeta segments was used. TCRdb holds this immuneACCESS table with in-frame rearrangements only. Some clones are missing; in checked studies, unresolved V genes explain under half, and the rest has no known cause. The sample includes about 88,000 clones, with just under 70% observed a single time. The ten most abundant clones make up roughly 2.8% of the sample. The specimen sequenced was PBMCs. All receptors come from a man aged 45-60 years in good health and CMV-seronegative.

The chain joins TRBV7-2 to TRBJ1-5, with a weak D call TRBD1 (5 bases). Trimming pared 1 base from V and 3 bases from J, leaving 7 bases between. Germline V CDR1 and CDR2: SGHTA, FQGNSA. The CDR3 is made up of 14 amino acids. The chain's CDR3 is CASSLDRSNQPQHF. CDR3 DNA sequence: TGTGCCAGCAGCTTAGACAGGTCCAATCAGCCCCAGCATTTT.

The chain combines TRBV7-2 with TRBJ2-2; D unresolved. The CDR3 totals 15 residues. CDR1 and CDR2 (germline): SGHTA, FQGNSA. The V end was cut by 5 bases, the J end by 0 bases, with 10 bases between. CDR3 amino acids: CASSRQNANTGELFF. CDR3 sequence (DNA): TGTGCCAGCAGCCGACAAAACGCGAACACCGGGGAGCTGTTTTTT.

The J gene is TRBJ2-7, the V gene TRBV7-2; TRBD2 matches 12 bases. V lost 5 bases and J lost 2; bases outside the gene matches: 10. CDR1 is SGHTA, CDR2 FQGNSA, per germline. The CDR3 loop spans 17 amino acids. CDR3 sequence: CASSPPGLAGGTYEQYV. CDR3 in DNA: TGTGCCAGCAGCCCTCCTGGGCTAGCGGGAGGGACCTACGAGCAGTACGTC.

The chain recombines TRBV10-1 with TRBJ2-5; a weak D match, TRBD2 (6 bases). CDR3 length: 13 amino acids. The V end lost 6 bases, the J end lost 4 bases, and 12 bases lay between the germline ends. Germline V gives CDR1 WNHNN, CDR2 SYGVQD (reference sequence). The CDR3 DNA reads as TGCGCCAGCAGGTCCCGGAGGGTAGAGACCCAGTACTTC. The encoded protein is CASRSRRVETQYF.

The V call is TRBV7-8, the J call TRBJ1-2; D gene ambiguous. There are 13 residues in the CDR3. Trimming removed 4 bases at V and 2 bases at J, with 8 bases between. Germline CDR1 and CDR2: SGHVS and FQNEAQ. The CDR3, as DNA: TGTGCCAGCAGCTCGGGATTGAACTATGGCTACACCTTC. Residues: CASSSGLNYGYTF. Using reference TRBV7-8 and TRBJ1-2 for the parts outside the CDR3, the full variable domain is GAGVSQSPRYKVAKRGQDVALRCDPISGHVSLFWYQQALGQGPEFLTYFQNEAQLDKSGLPSDRFFAERPEGSVSTLKIQRTQQEDSAVYLCASSSGLNYGYTFGSGTRLTVV.

The genes are TRBV5-1 and TRBJ1-2; D is uncertain. The V end lost 0 bases, the J end lost 8 bases, and 11 bases lay between the germline ends. Germline V gene data show CDR1 as SGHRS and CDR2 as YFSETQ. The CDR3 is made up of 13 amino acids. CDR3 DNA sequence: TGCGCCAGCAGCTTGGGAGCCGCTTCGGGCTACACCTTC. This sequence encodes CASSLGAASGYTF.

This sequence joins TRBV9 and TRBJ1-6, with 10 bases matching TRBD1. The CDR3 loop spans 16 amino acids. The germline V gene encodes CDR1 SGDLS and CDR2 YYNGEE. V was pared by 5 bases and J by 4 bases, with 6 bases of the junction left unmatched. CDR3 sequence: CASSRDRGEYNSPLHF. CDR3 bases: TGTGCCAGCAGTCGGGACAGGGGTGAATATAATTCACCCCTCCACTTT.

J is TRBJ2-1 and V is TRBV29-1; 9 nucleotides match TRBD1. The CDR3 covers 17 residues. Germline V lookup: CDR1 SQVTM, CDR2 ANQGSEA. Unmatched junction bases numbered 16, after V lost 6 bases and J lost 4 bases. CDR3 sequence: CSVDPMTTGTGYNEQFF. CDR3 sequence (DNA): TGCAGCGTCGACCCCATGACGACCGGGACAGGGTACAATGAGCAGTTCTTC.

This clone was picked up a small number of times. This chain connects TRBV4-3 to TRBJ2-3; D is undetermined. The length of the CDR3 is 13 residues. CDR1 and CDR2 (germline): LGHNA, YSLEER. Trimming shortened V by 1 base and J by 6 bases, and 8 bases separated the two germline ends. The CDR3 loop is CASSQAIGDTQYF. CDR3 bases: TGCGCCAGCAGCCAAGCTATCGGGGATACGCAGTATTTT.

V is TRBV9 and J is TRBJ1-1; TRBD1 is a possible D gene (5 bases). Germline loops: CDR1 SGDLS, CDR2 YYNGEE. V lost 6 bases and J 0 bases, leaving 12 bases between the germline ends. The CDR3 is made up of 14 amino acids. The CDR3 DNA reads as TGTGCCAGCATCTTGGCAGGGATGAACACTGAAGCTTTCTTT. This translates into CASILAGMNTEAFF.

V usage is TRBV29-1 and J usage is TRBJ1-1, with TRBD1 matching over 8 bases. The CDR3 loop spans 14 amino acids. Germline CDR1 reads SQVTM; CDR2 reads ANQGSEA. The V gene end was trimmed by 7 bases and the J gene end by 0 bases; junction bases not matched to a gene: 7. The CDR3 nucleotides read TGCAGCGCCCTAGGACAGGGACTGAACACTGAAGCTTTCTTT. Its protein product is CSALGQGLNTEAFF.

The rearrangement joins TRBV6-6 to TRBJ1-2; TRBD1 might be the D (5 bases). Trimming pared 7 bases from V and 4 bases from J, leaving 16 bases between. The CDR3 is 14 amino acids. Germline V gene sequence: CDR1 MNHNY, CDR2 SVGAGI (reference sequence). The CDR3 loop is CASIDSAGSYGYTF. The CDR3 DNA reads TGTGCCAGCATCGACAGCGCCGGTAGCTATGGCTACACCTTC.

This sequence joins TRBV5-1 and TRBJ2-5; 14 bases are shared with TRBD2. The CDR3 has 16 residues. Looked up from germline, CDR1 is SGHRS and CDR2 is YFSETQ. V was clipped by 3 bases and J by 1 base; unmatched bases: 2. The CDR3 protein is CASSSGLAGGQETQYF. The CDR3 bases are TGCGCCAGCAGCTCCGGACTAGCGGGAGGCCAAGAGACCCAGTACTTC.

The rearrangement joins TRBV5-1 to TRBJ1-2; D gene ambiguous. CDR1 is SGHRS, CDR2 YFSETQ, per germline. Trimming took 0 bases from V and 2 from J, leaving 5 bases between them. The CDR3 has 13 residues. CDR3 nucleotide sequence: TGCGCCAGCAGCTTGGAACAAAACTATGGCTACACCTTC. It translates to CASSLEQNYGYTF.

This clone was seen many times. The rearrangement links TRBV11-3 to TRBJ2-7, with a weak D call TRBD2 (5 bases). The V gene lost 5 bases and the J gene lost 4 bases, with 12 bases spanning the gap. Per germline, CDR1 SGHNT and CDR2 YENEEA. The CDR3 runs to 13 residues. In DNA form, the CDR3 reads TGTGCCAGCAGCCCCTATCCGGGGTACGAGCAGTACGTC. As protein: CASSPYPGYEQYV.

The rearrangement links TRBV4-3 to TRBJ2-1; maybe TRBD1 (5 bases). CDR1 is LGHNA and CDR2 is YSLEER in the germline V gene. The V end was cut by 0 bases, the J end by 4 bases, with 19 bases between. CDR3 length equals 18 residues. The CDR3, as DNA: TGCGCCAGCAGCCAAGATTTAGCCAATTTCCGACAGTACAATGAGCAGTTCTTC. Translating it yields CASSQDLANFRQYNEQFF.

The chain combines TRBV7-2 with TRBJ2-2, with 13 bases lining up with TRBD2. Germline CDR1 and CDR2: SGHTA and FQGNSA. The CDR3 contains 16 residues. V dropped 5 bases and J dropped 6; count of bases not matched to a gene: 6. The CDR3 is CASSPLGLAGSGELFF. The CDR3 nucleotides are TGTGCCAGCAGCCCCCTGGGACTAGCGGGGTCCGGGGAGCTGTTTTTT.

The DNA for the CDR3 is TGTGCCAGTAGGGCGGGGGTTATAGCTGAAGCTTTCTTT. Translated: CASRAGVIAEAFF. The rearrangement uses TRBV19 and TRBJ1-1, with D possibly TRBD1 on 5 matching bases. This CDR3 contains 13 residues. Trimming took 6 bases from V and 6 from J, leaving 14 bases between them. Germline V gene lookup returns CDR1 LNHDA and CDR2 SQIVND (reference sequence).

CDR3 coding DNA: TGTGCCAGCAGTTTCCAGGGGGCCCTTAACTATGGCTACACCTTC. Translation: CASSFQGALNYGYTF. The chain carries TRBV6-5 and TRBJ1-2, with TRBD1 matching 8 bases. This CDR3 spans 15 amino acids. J lost 1 base, V lost 4 bases, and 5 bases had no gene match. The germline V gene has CDR1 MNHEY and CDR2 SVGAGI.

The V and J genes are TRBV4-1 and TRBJ2-3; possibly TRBD2 for D (6 bases). CDR3 length: 16 amino acids. Germline V CDR1 and CDR2: MGHRA, YSYEKL. V shed 4 bases and J shed 0 bases, with 14 bases lying between them. CDR3: CASSRGLSGSTDTQYF. In DNA form, the CDR3 reads TGCGCCAGCAGCCGGGGACTTAGCGGAAGCACAGATACGCAGTATTTT.

The V and J genes are TRBV7-2 and TRBJ1-2; no clear D gene. The ends were cut back, 1 base at V and 8 bases at J, with 17 bases in the middle. The germline CDR1 and CDR2 sequences are SGHTA and FQGNSA. The CDR3 loop spans 15 amino acids. The chain's CDR3 is CASSLVHRGGEGYTF. The CDR3 DNA follows: TGTGCCAGCAGCTTAGTCCATCGGGGAGGCGAAGGCTACACCTTC.

The CDR3 is CASSFGAGMTTEAFF. The DNA for the CDR3 is TGTGCCAGCAGCTTTGGGGCAGGTATGACGACTGAAGCTTTCTTT. The rearrangement joins TRBV5-6 to TRBJ1-1; TRBD1 is a possible D gene (5 bases). Trimming pared 2 bases from V and 5 bases from J, leaving 16 bases between. The CDR3 contains 15 residues. Germline V gene data show CDR1 as SGHDT and CDR2 as YYEEEE.

This chain connects TRBV18 to TRBJ1-2; TRBD1 aligns across 7 bases. This CDR3 has 15 residues. After removal of 3 bases from V and 3 bases from J, the junction contained 7 bases not matched to a gene. Germline CDR1 is KGHSH and CDR2 is LQKENI. CDR3 nucleotides: TGTGCCAGCTCACCGACACAGGGGACGTACTATGGCTACACCTTC. This translates into CASSPTQGTYYGYTF.

V gene TRBV9 combines with J gene TRBJ2-2; D may be TRBD2 (6 bases). V was trimmed by 6 bases and J by 7 bases, leaving 16 bases between them. Looked up from germline, CDR1 is SGDLS and CDR2 is YYNGEE. This CDR3 is built from 14 residues. The CDR3 DNA reads TGTGCCAGCAATTTCGGGGAGGATGGCGGGGAGCTGTTTTTT. Translation: CASNFGEDGGELFF.

The table lists this clone with a few counts. The V call is TRBV28, the J call TRBJ2-3; TRBD1 agrees at 9 bases. This CDR3 contains 16 residues. With V trimmed by 4 bases and J by 5 bases, 10 bases remained unmatched. The germline gives CDR1 MDHEN, CDR2 SYDVKM. Written as DNA, the CDR3 is TGTGCCAGCAGTTCAAGCGGGACAGGGATGAGAGATACGCAGTATTTT. It specifies CASSSSGTGMRDTQYF.